The source of this T cell receptor (beta chain) is a study of T-cell memory formation after mild COVID-19. Trimming cost V 4 bases and J 4 bases, with 14 bases left between them. CDR3 length equals 14 residues. Germline V gene data show CDR1 as SGHRS and CDR2 as YFSETQ. TCRdb ran MiXCR on the 5' RACE reads and lists one entry per CDR3 protein. The sample records about 560,000 distinct CDR3 sequences, roughly a sixth being singletons. This clonotype appeared a few times. The chain links TRBV5-1 to TRBJ2-5; D might be TRBD2 (5 bases). The origin of this receptor is an adult woman who had mild COVID-19 (a few samples of this study predate the infection). Cell type and time point are not known. Source material: PBMCs or a T cell subset sorted from them (not recorded which). This CDR3 is CASSEGALTETQYF. CDR3 bases: TGCGCCAGCAGCGAGGGAGCGTTAACAGAGACCCAGTACTTC.